This entry features one T cell receptor (beta chain) sequence. The clone's antigen remains unknown. There are no base qualities to consult, and no much larger clone falls within one base. V loses 7 bases at its end and J loses 4 bases; junction bases beyond the gene matches: 11. Sequences SEHNR (CDR1) and FQNEAQ (CDR2) are obtained from the germline V gene (reference sequence). The CDR3 starts with the cysteine, ends with the phenylalanine, and has 15 residues. Only CDR3 DNA remains: 45 bases, in frame from the first base. TCRbeta CDR3 regions were amplified from genomic DNA by means of the immunoSEQ Assay, a bias-controlled multiplex PCR. The authors' analysis ran thus. The number of nucleated cells in each sample was estimated from the amplification of reference gene primers within the assay. To quantify the absolute abundance of each unique TCRbeta CDR3 rearrangement, sequence reads were collapsed and filtered. For each sample, productive Simpson clonality was calculated as the square root of Simpson's diversity index over productive rearrangements. What TCRdb holds here is the immuneACCESS table cut down to in-frame rearrangements. Part of the clones is not present; checked against another copy, under half of the missing clones reflect an unresolved V gene, and the others are unexplained. Clonal size and the V and J genes are those of that table, whereas D and trimming came from the DNA. The sample table records some 250,000 clones; approximately 91% of these occur just once. The top ten clones comprise about 2.5% of the sample.

Enrolling through a virtual design, the prospective study's participants ranged in age from roughly 18 to 95 years and lived across 20 to 30 United States geographic areas. In the prospective study, participants were assigned to cohorts based on the clinical history participants reported in a screening survey and a study questionnaire. Each participant in the prospective study had whole blood, serum and a nasopharyngeal or oropharyngeal swab collected by mobile phlebotomists. Over an approximately 2-month period, participants in the prospective study had the option of providing additional blood draws and questionnaires. Blood samples from the prospective study were shipped frozen or at room temperature prior to DNA extraction. The source of the sample is a study of blood T cell repertoires in COVID-19 (dated by TCRdb to the early 2020s). At the level of the whole study: The collaborator samples originated in the United States, Italy and Spain and spanned the acute and convalescent phases of COVID-19. The material from the prospective study consisted of cDNA or gDNA derived from T cells, B-cell-depleted T cells, or PBMCs. Subjects who had been exposed to COVID-19, were actively infected with it, or had recovered from it provided the deeply sampled blood TCRbeta repertoires that made up the dataset. A freely available public database, intended as a resource for researchers studying the immune response to SARS-CoV-2, is where the repertoires were released. The samples were drawn from the first 160 participants of the ongoing ImmuneRACE study and from 950 to 1,500 subjects provided by 6 global collaborators. The sample metadata nearly always contained a de-identified subject ID, COVID-19 status, age in years and sex. Where HLA class I and class II types were available, the types were taken from metadata supplied by the sample provider, not from assay-based typing. Results and caveats for the whole study, not just this receptor: Clinical and demographic metadata were provided uncurated, with the amount varying by source and participant.

The rearranged segments are TRBV7-9 and TRBJ2-7, with TRBD2 identical over 9 junction bases. Sequenced: PBMCs or T cells enriched from blood (not recorded which). This TCR came from a woman between 35 and 50 years old with acute COVID-19. The nucleotide sequence is given as TGTGCCAGCAACCCAGCGGGGGGCCTAACTTACGAGCAGTACTTC. It encodes CASNPAGGLTYEQYF.